These T cell receptor beta chains were read from a single sample in a study of blood T cell repertoires in COVID-19. The assay was immunoSEQ multiplex PCR, and TCRdb's table has in-frame clones only and misses some. Of around 130,000 clones in the sample, roughly four fifths were seen once. Source material: peripheral blood. All receptors come from a human donor in a cohort sampled during active COVID-19. Each CDR3 is given with its conserved first and last residue. The order of the fields is clone size, CDR3 length, J gene, V gene, D gene, CDR3 DNA, CDR3 protein. D genes are given only for firm matches. Expanded clones are given a class, and other clones once, few, many or no size at all.

NA	16	TRBJ1-2	TRBV6-6	TRBD1	TGTGCCAGCAATCCTTTAAGCGGGACAGGGGTGAATGGCTACACCTTC	CASNPLSGTGVNGYTF
NA	19	TRBJ2-3	TRBV10-3	TRBD2	TGTGCCATCACCCCTCGGGGACTAGCGGGGGCCAAAAGCACAGATACGCAGTATTTT	CAITPRGLAGAKSTDTQYF
NA	17	TRBJ2-3	TRBV4-2	TRBD2	TGTGCCAGCAGCCCCGGACTAGCGGGCCCCCTCACAGATACGCAGTATTTT	CASSPGLAGPLTDTQYF
NA	15	TRBJ1-2	TRBV28	TRBD1	TGTGCCAGCAGTCCGCCGCGACAGGGGGCGCGGGGCTACACCTTC	CASSPPRQGARGYTF
few	14	TRBJ2-7	TRBV4-1	NA	TGCGCCAGCAGCCACGGGACTTACTCCTACGAGCAGTACTTC	CASSHGTYSYEQYF
NA	18	TRBJ2-6	TRBV11-3	TRBD1	TGTGCCAGCAGCTTAGTGGTGACAGGGGGTTCTGGGGCCAACGTCCTGACTTTC	CASSLVVTGGSGANVLTF
few	15	TRBJ1-1	TRBV5-5	NA	TGTGCCAGCAGCTTGCGTTTGGCGGAGGGGCTTTGGGCTTTCTTT	CASSLRLAEGLWAFF
NA	13	TRBJ2-4	TRBV18	NA	TGTGCCAGCTCACCGGGACTGGATAACATTCAGTACTTC	CASSPGLDNIQYF
few	15	TRBJ1-6	TRBV5-6	NA	TGTGCCAGCAGCTTCCTGAGCTCCTATAATTCACCCCTCCACTTT	CASSFLSSYNSPLHF
NA	15	TRBJ1-6	TRBV4-2	TRBD1	TGTGCCAGCAGCCCGGACAGGGCTCTTCATTCACCCCTCCACTTT	CASSPDRALHSPLHF
NA	12	TRBJ1-5	TRBV12-3/TRBV12-4	NA	TGTGCCAGCAGTTTATCCGATCAGCCCCAGCATTTT	CASSLSDQPQHF
NA	15	TRBJ1-4	TRBV18	NA	TGTGCCAGCTCACCACCTGATGGGGAGGATGAAAAACTGTTTTTT	CASSPPDGEDEKLFF
NA	15	TRBJ2-3	TRBV23-1	NA	TGCGCCAGCAGTCAATCGGCAGGGGTGGCAGATACGCAGTATTTT	CASSQSAGVADTQYF
NA	16	TRBJ2-1	TRBV6-1	NA	TGTGCCAGCAGTGAAGTAGAGCGGCCGCGAGGGAATGAGCAGTTCTTC	CASSEVERPRGNEQFF
NA	15	TRBJ1-1	TRBV19	NA	TGTGCCAGTAGTATAGGTCCAGGGCGGGAGGCTGAAGCTTTCTTT	CASSIGPGREAEAFF
NA	14	TRBJ2-1	TRBV5-4	NA	TGTGCCAGCAGCTTCCAGGACAACCACAATGAGCAGTTCTTC	CASSFQDNHNEQFF
NA	14	TRBJ2-7	TRBV7-8	TRBD1	TGTGCCAGCAGCTTTCGGACAGGGTACTACGAGCAGTACTTC	CASSFRTGYYEQYF
once	13	TRBJ1-5	TRBV3-1/TRBV3-2	NA	TGTGCCAGCAGCCAAGACAGAAATCAGCCCCAGCATTTT	CASSQDRNQPQHF
NA	12	TRBJ2-5	TRBV6-5	NA	TGTGCCAGCACGCTAGTTCGGGAGACCCAGTACTTC	CASTLVRETQYF
NA	14	TRBJ1-5	TRBV19	NA	TGTGCCAGTAGTATTTCGGGGGACAATCAGCCCCAGCATTTT	CASSISGDNQPQHF
NA	15	TRBJ2-5	TRBV4-1	TRBD1	TGCGCCAGCAGCCCCGACCCGGGACAGCAAGAGACCCAGTACTTC	CASSPDPGQQETQYF
NA	16	TRBJ2-1	TRBV24-1	TRBD1	TGTGCCACCAGTGATCGACAGGGGGCGCCTTACAATGAGCAGTTCTTC	CATSDRQGAPYNEQFF
NA	12	TRBJ1-2	TRBV15	TRBD1	TGTGCCTCCGGCCCGACAGGGGATGGCTACACCTTC	CASGPTGDGYTF
few	13	TRBJ1-4	TRBV10-1	NA	TGCGCCAGCAGTGCGCGGGCTAATGAAAAACTGTTTTTT	CASSARANEKLFF
NA	14	TRBJ1-2	TRBV5-6	NA	TGTGCCAGCAGCTTGGGTGGAGGGATCTATGGCTACACCTTC	CASSLGGGIYGYTF
NA	12	TRBJ2-3	TRBV28	TRBD2	TGTGCCAGCAGCTCAGCGGGGGATACGCAGTATTTT	CASSSAGDTQYF
few	14	TRBJ1-6	TRBV19	TRBD1	TGTGCCAGTAGTCCGGGACAGGGGAATTCACCCCTCCACTTT	CASSPGQGNSPLHF
NA	14	TRBJ1-1	TRBV5-4	NA	TGTGCCAGCAGCAGCTCCAGGATGAACACTGAAGCTTTCTTT	CASSSSRMNTEAFF
NA	15	TRBJ1-5	TRBV19	NA	TGTGCCAGTAGTAGGGAGGTGGTAGGGAATCAGCCCCAGCATTTT	CASSREVVGNQPQHF
NA	17	TRBJ2-3	TRBV10-1	TRBD2	TGCGCCAGCTCCGGCGACGGAGCGGGGGGGTTCACAGATACGCAGTATTTT	CASSGDGAGGFTDTQYF
NA	14	TRBJ1-1	TRBV27	NA	TGTGCCAGCAGTTTAGCCAGAATGAACACTGAAGCTTTCTTT	CASSLARMNTEAFF
NA	15	TRBJ1-4	TRBV4-1	TRBD1	TGCGCCAGCAGCCAAGCGCGAACAGGGGGCGAAAAACTGTTTTTT	CASSQARTGGEKLFF
NA	13	TRBJ1-6	TRBV27	TRBD1	TGTGCCAGCAGTCGTCAGGGGGCTTCACCCCTCCACTTT	CASSRQGASPLHF
once	16	TRBJ2-2	TRBV6-6	NA	TGTGCCAGCAGTTCCGATAAGACAGGTAGCACCGGGGAGCTGTTTTTT	CASSSDKTGSTGELFF
NA	11	TRBJ1-2	TRBV27	TRBD1	TGTGCCAGCCGACAGGGTCATGGCTACACCTTC	CASRQGHGYTF
NA	17	TRBJ2-3	TRBV9	TRBD2	TGTGCCAGCAGCGTAAAACTAGCGGGGGGGCCGACAGATACGCAGTATTTT	CASSVKLAGGPTDTQYF
NA	13	TRBJ2-7	TRBV25-1	NA	TGTGCCAGCAGTGACCATGGGACTTACGAGCAGTACTTC	CASSDHGTYEQYF
once	15	TRBJ2-1	TRBV6-5	TRBD1	TGTGCCAGCAGGCCACAGGGGGCGCGGGACAATGAGCAGTTCTTC	CASRPQGARDNEQFF
NA	16	TRBJ2-3	TRBV7-6	TRBD1	TGTGCCAGCAGCTTGCAAGGGACAGCTAGCACAGATACGCAGTATTTT	CASSLQGTASTDTQYF
NA	14	TRBJ2-4	TRBV7-9	TRBD1	TGTGCCAGCAGCTTACCGGGACAGGGTAACATTCAGTACTTC	CASSLPGQGNIQYF
NA	13	TRBJ1-1	TRBV6-5	NA	TGTGCCAGCAGCCTAACAGAGAACACTGAAGCTTTCTTT	CASSLTENTEAFF
NA	16	TRBJ1-2	TRBV7-9	TRBD1	TGTACCAGCAGCACACCGGGACAGCCTCTTTCTAGAGGCTACACCTTC	CTSSTPGQPLSRGYTF